This T cell receptor beta chain appears in the sequencing data of a study of T cell repertoires in cytomegalovirus infection. Background on the study: CMV epitopes used comprised recently identified HLA-C-restricted ones and well-studied HLA-B-restricted ones. An indication of both CMV infection and matching HLA type came from public TCR beta signatures. Overall study results and limits: It was HLA-C-restricted CMV-specific TCR beta clonotypes that dominated the response ex vivo.

Using its own MiXCR run on the reads, TCRdb lists one record per CDR3 protein. The table shows some 480,000 distinct CDR3 sequences, with 30% to 35% occurring only once. The CDR3 is made up of 12 amino acids. V was clipped by 3 bases and J by 11 bases, with 11 bases between them. As to this clonotype: Antigen unknown.

This chain connects TRBV12-3 or TRBV12-4 to TRBJ1-3, with TRBD1 as a possible D gene (5 bases). The source was cultured PBMCs, collected from culture after CMV antigen stimulation. The source of this sequence is a human donor in good health (CMV status not recorded). Some clones in this sample may be carry-over from other donors' samples. The CDR3 coding sequence is TGTGCCAGCAGTTTCGGGACGAGCGCCATATATTTT. It specifies CASSFGTSAIYF.